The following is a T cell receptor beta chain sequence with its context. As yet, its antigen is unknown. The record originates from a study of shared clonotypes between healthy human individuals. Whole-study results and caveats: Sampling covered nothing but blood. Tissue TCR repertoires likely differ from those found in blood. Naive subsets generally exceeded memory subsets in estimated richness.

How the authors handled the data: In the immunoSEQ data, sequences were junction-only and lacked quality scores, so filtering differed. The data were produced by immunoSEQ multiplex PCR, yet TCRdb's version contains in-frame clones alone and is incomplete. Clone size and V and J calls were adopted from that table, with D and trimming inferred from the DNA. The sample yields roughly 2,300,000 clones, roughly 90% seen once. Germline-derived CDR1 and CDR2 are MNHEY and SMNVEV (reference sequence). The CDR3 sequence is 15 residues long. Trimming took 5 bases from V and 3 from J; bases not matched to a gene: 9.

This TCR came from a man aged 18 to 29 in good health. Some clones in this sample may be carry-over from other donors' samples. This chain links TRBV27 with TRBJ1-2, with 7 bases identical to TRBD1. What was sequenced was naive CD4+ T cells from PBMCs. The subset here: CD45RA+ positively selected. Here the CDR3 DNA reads TGTGCCAGCAGTCCAGGGGGGGGGTTGGACTATGGCTACACCTTC. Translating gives CASSPGGGLDYGYTF.